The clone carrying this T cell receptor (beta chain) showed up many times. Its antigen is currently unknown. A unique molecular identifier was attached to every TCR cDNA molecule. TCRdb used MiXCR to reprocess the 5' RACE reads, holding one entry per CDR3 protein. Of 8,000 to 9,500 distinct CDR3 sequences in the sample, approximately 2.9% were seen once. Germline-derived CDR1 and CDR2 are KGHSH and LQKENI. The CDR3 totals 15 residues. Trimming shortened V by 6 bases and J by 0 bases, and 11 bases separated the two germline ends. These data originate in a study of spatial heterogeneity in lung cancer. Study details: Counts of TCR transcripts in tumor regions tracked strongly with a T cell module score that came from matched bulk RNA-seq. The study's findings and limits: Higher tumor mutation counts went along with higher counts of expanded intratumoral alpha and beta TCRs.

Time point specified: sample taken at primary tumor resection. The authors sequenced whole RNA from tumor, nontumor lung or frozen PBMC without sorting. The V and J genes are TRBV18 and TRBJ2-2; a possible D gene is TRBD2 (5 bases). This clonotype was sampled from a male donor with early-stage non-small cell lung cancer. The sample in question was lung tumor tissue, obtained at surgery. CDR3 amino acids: CASSLAAANTGELFF. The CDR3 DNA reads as TGTGCCAGCTCCCTGGCAGCGGCGAACACCGGGGAGCTGTTTTTT.